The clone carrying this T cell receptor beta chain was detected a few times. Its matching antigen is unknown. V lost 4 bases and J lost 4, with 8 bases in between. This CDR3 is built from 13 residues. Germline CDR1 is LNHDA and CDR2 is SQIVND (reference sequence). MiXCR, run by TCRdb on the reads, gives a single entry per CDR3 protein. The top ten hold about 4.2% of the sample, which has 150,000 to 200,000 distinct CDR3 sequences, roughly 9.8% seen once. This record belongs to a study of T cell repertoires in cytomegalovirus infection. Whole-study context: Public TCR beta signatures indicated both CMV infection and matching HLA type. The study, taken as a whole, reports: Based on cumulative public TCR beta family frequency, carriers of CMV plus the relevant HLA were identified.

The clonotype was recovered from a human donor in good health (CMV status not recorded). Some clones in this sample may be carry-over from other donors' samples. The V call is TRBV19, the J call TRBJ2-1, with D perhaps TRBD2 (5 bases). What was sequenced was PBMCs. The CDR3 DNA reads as TGTGCCAGTAGTACGGGGAATTACAATGAGCAGTTCTTC. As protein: CASSTGNYNEQFF.